Below, 8 T cell receptor beta chains from the same sample are listed, as sequenced in a study of cytomegalovirus exposure and HLA in healthy donors. Both 60 Vbeta primers and 13 Jbeta primers went into the PCR. Generated by immunoSEQ multiplex PCR, the TCRdb table keeps only in-frame clones and is missing some. The sample shows about 150,000 clones, approximately 80% of them seen only once. What was sequenced was PBMCs. Every receptor here comes from a man aged 30-40 years in good health and CMV-seropositive.

This chain joins TRBV5-4 and TRBJ2-3, with no clear D. The germline V gene has CDR1 SGHNT and CDR2 YYREEE (reference sequence). Trimming took 4 bases from V and 0 from J, leaving 15 bases between them. The CDR3 length is 16 residues. The CDR3 loop reads CASSRPGASSTDTQYF. Written as DNA, the CDR3 is TGTGCCAGCAGCCGCCCCGGTGCTTCTAGCACAGATACGCAGTATTTT.

This clone was observed once. The chain couples TRBV7-6 to TRBJ2-1; D is undetermined. The CDR3 runs 13 residues. The V end was cut by 2 bases, the J end by 5 bases, with 7 bases between. CDR1 and CDR2 from the germline V gene are SGHVS and FNYEAQ. CDR3 DNA sequence: TGTGCCAGCAGCTTACTAGAAAACAATGAGCAGTTCTTC. As protein: CASSLLENNEQFF.

This clone was observed once. The chain links TRBV28 to TRBJ2-1, with D tentatively TRBD1 (5 bases). CDR1 is MDHEN and CDR2 is SYDVKM in the germline V gene. CDR3 length equals 13 residues. The V gene lost 6 bases and the J gene lost 2 bases, with 8 bases spanning the gap. The CDR3 reads CASSQGTYNEQFF. The DNA for the CDR3 is TGTGCCAGCAGCCAGGGCACCTACAATGAGCAGTTCTTC.

The chain couples TRBV19 to TRBJ1-1; no clear D gene. Looked up from germline, CDR1 is LNHDA and CDR2 is SQIVND (reference sequence). V dropped 7 bases and J dropped 0 bases, with 12 bases sitting between them. This CDR3 is built from 14 residues. As DNA, the CDR3 is TGTGCCAGTAAAGAAGGCGGATTGAACACTGAAGCTTTCTTT. Amino acids: CASKEGGLNTEAFF.

The V call is TRBV7-9, the J call TRBJ1-1; perhaps TRBD1 as D (5 bases). This CDR3 comprises 16 residues. The V end was cut by 1 base, the J end by 5 bases, with 17 bases between. Germline V gene lookup returns CDR1 SEHNR and CDR2 FQNEAQ (reference sequence). For the CDR3, the DNA is TGTGCCAGCAGCTTAGAGTTCGACTTCGGGGGGACTGAAGCTTTCTTT. Amino acids: CASSLEFDFGGTEAFF.

This clone came up once. This chain joins TRBV30 and TRBJ1-1, with D perhaps TRBD1 (6 bases). Germline values: CDR1 GTSNPN, CDR2 SVGIG (reference sequence). V was clipped by 0 bases and J by 1 base, with 15 bases between them. The CDR3 has 16 amino acids. The CDR3 protein is CAWSVLGAGANTEAFF. CDR3 nucleotides: TGTGCCTGGAGTGTACTGGGGGCGGGGGCGAACACTGAAGCTTTCTTT.

The chain carries TRBV10-3 and TRBJ1-3; 7 bases align to TRBD1. Germline V gene lookup returns CDR1 ENHRY and CDR2 SYGVKD. Germline trimming cut 9 bases from V and 8 bases from J; bases unmatched to any gene: 16. This CDR3 region has 15 residues. In DNA form, the CDR3 reads TGTGCCATTCGGACAGGCCAGGCCCTGGGAGACACCATATATTTT. Protein: CAIRTGQALGDTIYF.

V gene TRBV7-9 combines with J gene TRBJ2-5, with 8 positions matching TRBD2. CDR1 SEHNR and CDR2 FQNEAQ come from the germline V gene (reference sequence). J was trimmed by 4 bases and V by 5 bases; bases with no gene match: 12. CDR3 length: 16 amino acids. CDR3 amino acids: CASSLSGLEWPETQYF. The DNA of the CDR3 is TGTGCCAGCAGCCTTTCGGGACTAGAATGGCCAGAGACCCAGTACTTC.